This TCR beta chain was sequenced for a study of blood T cells in healthy people across ages. Sample-barcoded 5' priming and a J-beta primer mix drove a second PCR of about 7 to 11 cycles. In TCRdb, the 5' RACE reads were re-called with MiXCR into one record per CDR3 protein. The sample contains 600,000 to 650,000 distinct CDR3 sequences, under 65% of which appear only once. Each of the donors had approximately 10 milliliters of peripheral blood drawn into EDTA-treated Vacutainer tubes. Germline CDR1 MNHEY, CDR2 SVGAGI. CDR3 length equals 13 residues. V dropped 6 bases and J dropped 6; count of bases not matched to a gene: 5.

The receptor comes from a man in his 60s in good health. Sample: blood. This chain joins TRBV6-5 and TRBJ2-3; 8 bases align to TRBD1. The CDR3 sequence: CASRTGVGDTQYF. The CDR3 coding sequence is TGTGCCAGCAGGACAGGGGTGGGTGATACGCAGTATTTT.